The entry below gives a single T cell receptor (beta chain) sequence along with its context. There is no known antigen for this receptor. Qualities for individual bases were not recorded, and no much larger clone is one base off. TCRbeta CDR3 regions were amplified from genomic DNA using the immunoSEQ Assay, a bias-controlled multiplex PCR. The paper's processing steps were these. Within the assay, amplification of reference gene primers was used to estimate how many nucleated cells each sample contained. Sequence reads were collapsed and filtered to measure the absolute abundance of every unique TCRbeta CDR3 rearrangement. For each sample, productive Simpson clonality was calculated as the square root of Simpson's diversity index across productive rearrangements. Here the immuneACCESS table is served through TCRdb, limited to in-frame sequences with V and J called. Missing clones are a known gap in these copies; in checked studies unresolved V genes cover under half, and the rest lacks a known reason. V and J calls and clone size come straight from that table; D and trimming were deduced from the DNA. This sample comprises roughly 55,000 clones, around nine tenths of them detected only once. Of the sample, 5.5% to 7.5% is held by the ten largest clones.

V and J are trimmed by 4 bases and 7 bases, and the gene matches miss 7 bases of the junction. CDR1 SGHRS and CDR2 YFSETQ were looked up in the germline V gene. The CDR3 runs 14 residues from the cysteine to the phenylalanine. Only the CDR3 DNA stays, 42 bases, in frame from base 1. This sample was included in a study of blood T cell repertoires in COVID-19 (TCRdb year 2020). For context, the study as a whole: Samples from collaborators originated in the United States, Italy and Spain and spanned both the acute and convalescent phases of COVID-19. The prospective study material was composed of cDNA or gDNA derived from T cells, B-cell-depleted T cells, or PBMCs. The dataset comprised deeply sampled blood TCRbeta repertoires from subjects exposed to, actively infected with, or recovered from COVID-19. A freely available public database, intended as a resource for researchers studying the immune response to SARS-CoV-2, is where the repertoires were released. The samples were drawn from two sources: the first 160 participants of the ongoing ImmuneRACE study, and 950 to 1,500 subjects contributed by 6 global collaborators. The sample metadata nearly always contained a de-identified subject ID, COVID-19 status, age in years and sex. Where HLA class I and class II types were available, the types were taken from metadata supplied by the sample provider, not from assay-based typing. What the research found in general, with its limitations: How much clinical and demographic metadata was included differed by source and by participant, and the metadata was provided uncurated.

The collaborating institutions used their own protocols to collect whole blood in K2EDTA tubes. For TCRbeta analysis, collaborators shipped samples as frozen whole blood, isolated PBMCs, or DNA extracted from either of those sample types. Sequenced sample: peripheral blood. This receptor was taken from a middle-aged man with active COVID-19. Here the chain combines TRBV5-1 and TRBJ2-1, with 8 bases matching TRBD1. The DNA reads as follows: TGCGCCAGCAGCCCCCGACAGGGGAGTAATGAGCAGTTCTTC. It translates as CASSPRQGSNEQFF.